These T cell receptor beta chains were read from a single sample in a study of T-cell memory formation after mild COVID-19. TCRdb ran MiXCR on the 5' RACE reads and lists one entry per CDR3 protein. The data contain around 340,000 distinct CDR3 sequences, over 20% of them singletons. The material sequenced was PBMCs or a T cell subset sorted from them (not recorded which). Source of these receptors: an adult woman who had mild COVID-19 (a few samples of this study predate the infection). Cell type and time point are not known. CDR3s include the opening cysteine and the closing phenylalanine or tryptophan. The D gene is left open where the match is weak. Not every row has a clone size; where given, it reads once, few, many or a size class.

>TRBV12-3/TRBV12-4|.|.|TRBJ2-1
TGTGCCAGCACTGAGCAGACCTACAATGAGCAGTTCTTC
CASTEQTYNEQFF
>TRBV29-1|.|many|TRBJ2-7
TGCAGCGTTGACAGGGGCTACGAGCAGTACTTC
CSVDRGYEQYF
>TRBV12-5|.|.|TRBJ2-7
TGTGCTAGTGGTTTGAACGGGGCCCGCGGTGTAGAGTACTTC
CASGLNGARGVEYF
>TRBV5-1|.|.|TRBJ1-2
TGCGCCAGCAGCTCGTCTACCGGAGGAGCTGGCTACACCTTC
CASSSSTGGAGYTF
>TRBV7-9|TRBD2|few|TRBJ2-2
TGTGCCAGCAGCGACACTAGCGCGGGGTATTCCGGGGAGCTGTTTTTT
CASSDTSAGYSGELFF
>TRBV24-1|.|.|TRBJ2-3
TGTGCCACCAGTGATTTGGGGGGTCCCCTCACAGATACGCAGTATTTT
CATSDLGGPLTDTQYF
>TRBV7-2|TRBD2|.|TRBJ2-1
TGTGCCAGCAGTACAGCAACTAGCGGGAGCTCTGGGCAGTTCTTC
CASSTATSGSSGQFF
>TRBV12-3/TRBV12-4|.|.|TRBJ2-2
TGTGCCAGCAGCCCAAGTTCGGGTACCGGGGAGCTGTTTTTT
CASSPSSGTGELFF
>TRBV9|TRBD1|.|TRBJ1-1
TGTGCCAGCAGCCTAGGTTCGACAGGGGCGAACACTGAAGCTTTCTTT
CASSLGSTGANTEAFF
>TRBV27|.|.|TRBJ1-5
TGTGCCAGCAGTTTAAGGGGGGCAGGTCTTCCCCCCAATCAGCCCCAGCATTTT
CASSLRGAGLPPNQPQHF
>TRBV28|TRBD1|.|TRBJ2-3
TGTGCCAGCAGCGAGACTCCGGGGACAGGGAAGGAGAATACGCAGTATTTT
CASSETPGTGKENTQYF
>TRBV20-1|.|.|TRBJ2-7
TGCAGTGCTAGACTTGCTAGCTCCGGGCAGTACTTC
CSARLASSGQYF
>TRBV7-3|.|.|TRBJ2-1
TGTGCCAGCAGCTTAAGGGACGGGCATGGCGAGCAGTTCTTC
CASSLRDGHGEQFF
>TRBV7-9|.|.|TRBJ1-6
TGTGCCAGCAGCTCGACAGTTTATAATTCACCCCTCCACTTT
CASSSTVYNSPLHF
>TRBV6-5|TRBD1|.|TRBJ2-7
TGTGCCAGCAGCCCCGGGGACAGGGCAGGCTACGAGCAGTACTTC
CASSPGDRAGYEQYF
>TRBV30|.|.|TRBJ1-5
TGTGCCTGGGGGGAGGAGGGGTTAAGGCCCCAGCATTTT
CAWGEEGLRPQHF
>TRBV15|.|.|TRBJ2-7
TGTGCCACCAGCAGAGATCGGGACGGAGACTCCTACGAGCAGTACTTC
CATSRDRDGDSYEQYF
>TRBV12-3/TRBV12-4|.|few|TRBJ2-2
TGTGCCAGCAGTTTTCAAGGGTCGAACACCGGGGAGCTGTTTTTT
CASSFQGSNTGELFF
>TRBV29-1|.|many|TRBJ2-3
TGCAGCGTCCGGCAAGGGGGCACAGATACGCAGTATTTT
CSVRQGGTDTQYF
>TRBV12-3/TRBV12-4|.|.|TRBJ2-2
TGTGCCAGCAGCCCCGAGACTCTCGGGGAGCTGTTTTTT
CASSPETLGELFF
>TRBV24-1|TRBD2|many|TRBJ2-5
TGTGCCACCAGTGATTTCAAGCAGGCGGGAGTCCAAGAGACCCAGTACTTC
CATSDFKQAGVQETQYF
>TRBV27|.|.|TRBJ1-1
TGTGCCAGCAGTTCGCGACAGGTGGGAGCCACTGAAGCTTTCTTT
CASSSRQVGATEAFF
>TRBV15|TRBD1|.|TRBJ2-7
TGTGCCACCAGTCGGACAGGGTTGACCTACGAGCAGTACTTC
CATSRTGLTYEQYF
>TRBV29-1|TRBD2|.|TRBJ2-5
TGCAGCGTCCTTCGGGGGGGGGCAGAGACCCAGTACTTC
CSVLRGGAETQYF
>TRBV12-3/TRBV12-4|.|.|TRBJ1-2
TGTGCCAGCAGTTTTTCCCCTCCGGGAATCTATGGCTACACCTTC
CASSFSPPGIYGYTF
>TRBV29-1|.|few|TRBJ2-7
TGCAGCGTTGCCGAACAGGGTTACTCCTACGAGCAGTACTTC
CSVAEQGYSYEQYF
>TRBV7-9|.|.|TRBJ1-1
TGTGCCAGCAGCTTAGCGGCCATGAACACTGAAGCTTTCTTT
CASSLAAMNTEAFF
>TRBV4-3|.|.|TRBJ2-3
TGCGCCAGCAGCCAAAATGGGCCGGGTGTGACAGATACGCAGTATTTT
CASSQNGPGVTDTQYF
>TRBV10-2|TRBD2|.|TRBJ2-3
TGCGCCAGCAGTGATGCCCTTTGGCGGGGGGGCAATGGGGATACGCAGTATTTT
CASSDALWRGGNGDTQYF
>TRBV7-9|TRBD2|.|TRBJ2-1
TGTGCCAGCAGCTCATCCGGGACTAGCACGGAAAATGAGCAGTTCTTC
CASSSSGTSTENEQFF
>TRBV7-3|.|.|TRBJ1-6
TGTGCCAGCAGCTTGACGGCAGAAGATTCACCCCTCCACTTT
CASSLTAEDSPLHF
>TRBV6-6|TRBD2|few|TRBJ2-7
TGTGCCAGCAGTCCCCCGGGAGGGCCTTACGAGCAGTACTTC
CASSPPGGPYEQYF
>TRBV12-3/TRBV12-4|.|.|TRBJ1-5
TGTGCCAGCAGTTTGCGTCAGGCTTATAGCAATCAGCCCCAGCATTTT
CASSLRQAYSNQPQHF
>TRBV11-3|.|.|TRBJ1-5
TGTGCCAGCAGCTTAGAGGGACAAGGGAATCAGCCCCAGCATTTT
CASSLEGQGNQPQHF
>TRBV12-3/TRBV12-4|.|.|TRBJ1-2
TGTGCCAGCAGTTTAAGGCCGGGTGTCTATGGCTACACCTTC
CASSLRPGVYGYTF